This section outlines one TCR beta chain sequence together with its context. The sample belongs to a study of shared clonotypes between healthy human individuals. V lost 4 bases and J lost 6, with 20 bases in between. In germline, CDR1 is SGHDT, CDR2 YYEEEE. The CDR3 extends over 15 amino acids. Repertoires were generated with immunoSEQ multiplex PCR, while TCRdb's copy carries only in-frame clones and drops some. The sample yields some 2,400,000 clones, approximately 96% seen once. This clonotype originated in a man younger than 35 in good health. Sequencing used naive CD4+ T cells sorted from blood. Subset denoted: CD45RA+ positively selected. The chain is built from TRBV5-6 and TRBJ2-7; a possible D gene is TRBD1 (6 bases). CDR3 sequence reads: CASSLQGSLVFEQYF. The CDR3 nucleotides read TGTGCCAGCAGCCTACAGGGCTCACTAGTTTTCGAGCAGTACTTC.